This T cell receptor (beta chain) was observed in a study of cytomegalovirus exposure and HLA in healthy donors (dated by TCRdb to about 2017). Study-wide context: An earlier analysis of roughly 630 of the donors reported about 250 Gb of sequence data and 117 million unique TCR beta sequences from roughly 200 million T cells. An early release covering roughly 600 HLA-typed donors comprised about 290 gigabases of sequencing data and some 79 million unique TCR sequences. Of the approximately 400 genotyped donors, about 80% fell in the genetic ancestry cluster associated with self-reported Caucasian donors. The aim of the study was to test whether cataloging public T cell receptors could identify signatures of past pathogen exposure. Using immunosequencing, the study profiled T cell repertoires from around 680 subjects and related those repertoires to cytomegalovirus serostatus. In addition to the first cohort of approximately 670 subjects, a separate validation cohort of 120 different subjects was used. High-throughput TCR immunosequencing, statistical association of individual TCRs with disease status, and machine learning were combined to predict cytomegalovirus infection status. To study patterns of TCR occurrence, a later analysis re-analyzed previously published TCR beta repertoires from 650 to 750 donors and added high-resolution HLA genotyping. In the later analysis, no new phenotypic data were used to find candidate immune exposures; instead, reliance was placed on TCR beta sequences and their occurrence across donors. An earlier analysis of 587 of the donors used high-throughput TCR beta sequencing to judge whether each TCR beta V gene segment behaved as functional or pseudogenic. Donor age, sex, ethnicity and CMV serostatus were compiled alongside the repertoire data. Genome-wide SNP genotypes for about three fifths of the roughly 700 donors were used in a later genetic analysis, which treated that subset as a discovery cohort. All discovery cohort repertoires had been generated on a single sequencing platform. Class I and class II HLA loci were covered by the typing at four-digit resolution. The number of typed donors differed by locus: about 620-640 for A, B, C, DRB1 and DQB1; 500 to 550 for DQA1; around 610 for DPA1; and roughly 450 for DPB1. Four or five DR-DQ haplotypes were treated as single units for association and clustering because of strong linkage in the cohort. On average, 235,054 unique TCR beta nucleotide sequences were sequenced per donor among 300 to 500 genotyped donors of the cohort, with roughly 18% of those sequences being non-productive. General findings and caveats noted by the study authors: Presence/absence analyses assumed roughly uniform sequencing depth across donors, an assumption that may not hold. A later analysis found that HLA-associated TCR beta chains were more clonally expanded and had lower generation probabilities than equally common non-associated chains. Because counts were too low, about 18 rarely observed V segments, including chromosome 9 orphons, were excluded from the earlier analysis of 587 of the donors. A group of highly shared sequence variants was considered likely to be a technical artifact of the sequencing pipeline. Most TCR sequences were seen in very few donors, while some public TCRs were found in many individuals. When HLA alleles, especially DR and DQ, strongly co-occurred, attributing TCR associations to individual alleles was difficult. A later analysis found that most CMV-associated TCR beta chains appeared HLA-restricted, with HLA associations seemingly driven largely by CMV exposure. Broadly in line with IMGT annotations, most TCR beta V segments showed up in productive rearrangements about 87% or about 30% of the time in an earlier analysis of several hundred of the donors. V-gene and J-gene trimming of TCR beta chains was associated with a missense DCLRE1C variant in a later genetic analysis, and the association was replicated in an independent cohort. Because HLA typing was missing for some donors at each locus, association tests included only the typed subset. Specific HLA alleles were associated with 15,000 to 20,000 TCR beta sequences at a false discovery rate of 0.05 in a later analysis. For the cohort, immune exposure information was limited to CMV serostatus. The classifier was reported to diagnose cytomegalovirus status with high specificity and sensitivity in both the original and validation cohorts. The study gave a list of about 170 TCR beta chains associated with cytomegalovirus. In this cohort, only TCR beta chains were sequenced, and detectable features were limited by the absence of alpha or paired-chain data. According to the authors, the approach could potentially be generalized to other disease states and immunological phenotypes. Correlated functional status among segregating V segments might be attributable to linkage disequilibrium, but an unknown experimental factor could not be ruled out. Because the 87-base-pair reads could not distinguish some IMGT-functional V segments, including TRBV6-2 and TRBV6-3, those segments were excluded. According to a later analysis, parvovirus B19, influenza, CMV and Epstein-Barr virus appeared linked to several top co-occurrence clusters. Compared with the roughly 670-donor mean, donors in an Asian-associated ancestry cluster had fewer N-insertions in productive TCRs, according to a later genetic analysis. In a later analysis, the rate of TCR association differed among HLA loci, with DRB1 alleles having the most associated TCRs and HLA-C alleles having the fewest. A further reported finding was that TCR beta sequences accurately predicted the HLA-A and HLA-B alleles for most subjects in the first cohort. In vitro tests confirmed that a few of the cytomegalovirus-associated TCR beta chains recognize cytomegalovirus antigens.

The protocol used for the library was the immunoSEQ multiplex PCR assay. For the multiplex PCR, a mixture combining 60 forward primers for TCR Vbeta segments and 13 reverse primers for TCR Jbeta segments was used. The CDR3 region of rearranged TCR beta genes was amplified from genomic DNA by a multiplex PCR assay. The amplified TCR beta libraries were sequenced on the Illumina HiSeq System as 87-base-pair reads. The authors' pipeline ran thus. In a later analysis, tens of millions of unique TCR beta chains were counted across the approximately 670 repertoires, and approximately 11 million of these chains were shared by at least two donors. Raw reads were error-corrected and collapsed into unique sequences by a nearest-neighbor algorithm in which closely related sequences were merged to remove PCR and sequencing errors. V, D and J gene segments were assigned by aligning CDR3 sequences to IMGT reference sequences. For a sequence to be retained, at least a six-nucleotide match to both a V gene segment and a J gene segment was required. Rearrangements were classified as productive when the CDR3 lacked stop codons and remained in frame with V and J, and all other rearrangements were classified as non-productive. CDR3 was defined according to IMGT convention as the region running from the second conserved V-encoded cysteine to the conserved J-encoded phenylalanine. In an earlier analysis of more than 550 of the donors, sequences lacking an unambiguous match to a single V gene segment were excluded. An earlier analysis of approximately 590 of the donors called V segments functional above 56.7% productive rearrangements and segregating when the between-donor standard deviation exceeded 5%. A statistical classification framework was built for diagnosing cytomegalovirus status from the catalog of TCR beta chain sequences. A later analysis assigned V and J genes by comparing TCR nucleotide sequences with IMGT/GENE-DB human TR gene sequences. The TCRdist pipeline was used in a later analysis to assign CDR3 sequences and most-parsimonious VDJ recombination scenarios. In a later analysis, every TCR beta chain was defined by the combination of its CDR3 amino acid sequence and its V-gene family, and reads without a unique V-gene family were dropped. To address suspected cross-contamination and a sequencing artifact, a later analysis removed approximately 590 highly shared, low-generation-probability nucleotide sequences. In a later analysis, a clonal expansion index was calculated for each public chain from normalized within-repertoire ranks of inferred template counts. Generation probabilities in a later analysis came from a VDJ recombination model fitted to out-of-frame rearrangements, and those results were checked against IGoR. In a later analysis, hypergeometric tests were used to score TCR-TCR, TCR-HLA and TCR-CMV co-occurrence, with a repertoire-size bias correction applied to TCR pairs. False discovery rates were estimated in a later analysis by permuting HLA or CMV assignments 20 times. In a later analysis, co-occurring TCRs were grouped using DBSCAN, with TCRdist sequence similarity added in when clustering inside HLA-allele-positive subsets. Co-occurrence clustering excluded repertoires with fewer than 30,000 or more than 120,000 public chains, plus five with anomalous nucleotide sharing. TCRdb mirrors the immuneACCESS table, restricted to in-frame sequences. Some clones are absent from its copies; in checked studies, under half trace to an unresolved V gene, and the reason for the others is unknown. That table supplies the V and J calls and clone size; D and trimming were determined from the DNA. The sample profile shows 200,000 or so clones; around 86% of them were found once. The ten largest make up about 2.5% of the sample.

In total, about 650 healthy bone marrow donors made up the cohort. At the time of sampling, all cohort members were nominally healthy, though unrecorded immune exposures were likely present. The donor was CMV seronegative and was included in the group of a few hundred seronegative cohort members. Every donor gave a peripheral blood sample, and the peripheral blood mononuclear cells from that sample were used for TCR beta sequencing. Genomic DNA extraction from the blood cell samples was performed with the Qiagen DNeasy Blood Extraction Kit. From a lookup of the germline V gene (reference sequence), CDR1 and CDR2 are MNHNY and SVGAGI. The germline V and J ends show losses of 6 bases and 5 bases respectively, and no gene match explains 9 bases of the junction. Its CDR3 holds 15 amino acids, cysteine through phenylalanine. The DNA shown is the 45-base CDR3, in frame from base 1. Regarding this clone: Its cognate antigen has yet to be identified. No clone much larger than this one lies a single base away; base qualities are absent.

The sequence came from a woman in her forties in good health and CMV-seronegative. The receptor chain draws on TRBV6-6 and TRBJ2-7, with 11 bases in between that match TRBD1. Sample: PBMCs. The CDR3: CASSPGGTGGHEQYF. The nucleotide sequence reads TGTGCCAGCAGCCCGGGGGGGACAGGGGGACACGAGCAGTACTTC.